This T cell receptor beta chain was sequenced during a study of Ad26.COV2.S vaccination and SARS-CoV-2 variants. Germline loops: CDR1 GTSNPN, CDR2 SVGIG (reference sequence). The CDR3 has 16 residues. Remarks on this clone: Its antigen is undetermined. The junction and the germline gene differ at one end; a read error may be behind it.

The treatment is: roughly 19 received Ad26.COV2.S at low or high dose, single or two shots; 5 received placebo; per-sample allocation not given. Sampling was performed 63 days after the first vaccine or placebo injection. Profiled with immunoSEQ multiplex PCR; TCRdb holds only in-frame clones, not every one. The sample records 300,000 to 400,000 clones, around 84% being singletons. Notes on the study in general: Individuals receiving vaccine had higher spike-specific TCR breadth than placebo recipients did.

The material was peripheral blood, obtained in a trial of Ad26.COV2.S vaccine versus placebo. This clonotype was sampled from a person aged 18-65 years who received the Ad26.COV2.S COVID-19 vaccine or a placebo. The chain employs TRBV30 and TRBJ2-6; D ambiguous. In DNA, the CDR3 is TGTGCCTGGAGTGAGGACCGGCTTTCTGGAGCCAACGTCCTGACTTTC. Translated: CAWSEDRLSGANVLTF.